This T cell receptor beta chain was sequenced in a study of T cells expressing NK-cell markers. Study-wide results and caveats: Over 5 donors showed dominant NKG2C+ clonotypes comprising roughly 1.0-7.0% of their CD8+ T cells.

Details on this clonotype: Its antigen remains unknown.

From the 5' RACE reads, TCRdb lists one entry per CDR3 protein and no DNA. Its table lists some 500,000 distinct CDR3 sequences. The sequenced material came from blood T cells: a sorted CD56 or NKG2C T cell subset, CD4+ or CD8+ T cells, or bulk PBMC T cells (not recorded which). This TCR derives from a woman aged 45-65 years in good health.

Here the CDR3 reads CATSDSPGTSGTRAYEQYF. J is TRBJ2-7 and V is TRBV24-1; the TCRdb D gene call, TRBD2, has no DNA to confirm it. The CDR3 is 19 residues long. In germline, CDR1 is KGHDR, CDR2 SFDVKD.